This paragraph reports one TCR beta chain. Its antigen is not known. The sample comes from a study of shared clonotypes between healthy human individuals. Study at large: Three plates were used per donor for CD4 naive, three for CD4 memory, two for CD8 naive and one for CD8 memory. Study conclusions and caveats: The diversity represented, both genetic and in exposure history, was limited by few donors. Shared clonotypes across all four donors exceeded non-shared ones in generation probability.

The naive CD8 subset, CD45RO-negative cells positively selected for CCR7, excluded terminally differentiated effector memory CD45RA+ cells. The assay was carried out at the deep level. The protocol was immunoSEQ multiplex PCR, while the TCRdb copy is restricted to in-frame clones and leaves out a portion. The sample lists about 2.1 million clones; more than 85% were seen once. This clonotype originated in a man younger than 30 in good health. Some clones in this sample may be carry-over from other donors' samples. Sample: naive CD8+ T cells from PBMCs.

The CDR3: CASSQGLAMNEQFF. The CDR3 nucleotides are TGTGCCAGCAGCCAGGGACTAGCGATGAATGAGCAGTTCTTC. This chain uses TRBV4-2 with TRBJ2-1, with 10 positions matching TRBD2. Germline CDR1 is LGHNA and CDR2 is YNFKEQ. The CDR3 is made up of 14 amino acids. After removal of 3 bases from V and 7 bases from J, the junction contained 3 bases not matched to a gene.